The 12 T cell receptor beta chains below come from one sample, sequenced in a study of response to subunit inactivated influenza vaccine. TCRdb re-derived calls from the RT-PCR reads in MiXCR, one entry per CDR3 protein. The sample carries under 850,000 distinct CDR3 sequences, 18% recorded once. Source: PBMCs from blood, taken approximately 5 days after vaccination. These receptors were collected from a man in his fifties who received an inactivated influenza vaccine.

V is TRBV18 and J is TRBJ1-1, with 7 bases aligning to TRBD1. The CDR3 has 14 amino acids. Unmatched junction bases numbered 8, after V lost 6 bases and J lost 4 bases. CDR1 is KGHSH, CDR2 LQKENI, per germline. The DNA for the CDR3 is TGTGCCAGCTCTCGACAGGGTCAGAGCACTGAAGCTTTCTTT. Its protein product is CASSRQGQSTEAFF.

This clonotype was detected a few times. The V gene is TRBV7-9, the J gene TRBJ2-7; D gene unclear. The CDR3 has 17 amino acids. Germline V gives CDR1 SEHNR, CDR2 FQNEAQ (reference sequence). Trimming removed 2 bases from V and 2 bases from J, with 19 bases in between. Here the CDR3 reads CASSLTLLRTDTYEQYF. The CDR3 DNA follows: TGTGCCAGCAGCTTAACTCTTTTGAGGACCGACACCTACGAGCAGTACTTC.

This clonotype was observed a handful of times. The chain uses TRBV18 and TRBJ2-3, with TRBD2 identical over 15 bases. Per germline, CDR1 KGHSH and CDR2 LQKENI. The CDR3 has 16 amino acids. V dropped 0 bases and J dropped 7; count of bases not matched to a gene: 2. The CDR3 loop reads CASSPPGLAGGHTQYF. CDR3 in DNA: TGTGCCAGCTCACCACCGGGACTAGCGGGAGGCCATACGCAGTATTTT.

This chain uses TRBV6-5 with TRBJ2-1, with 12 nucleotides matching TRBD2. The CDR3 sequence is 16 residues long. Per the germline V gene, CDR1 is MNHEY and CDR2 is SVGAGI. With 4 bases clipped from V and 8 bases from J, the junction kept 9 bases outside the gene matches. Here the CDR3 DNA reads TGTGCCAGCAGTTCCCTAGGACTAGCGGGACTCTATGAGCAGTTCTTC. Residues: CASSSLGLAGLYEQFF.

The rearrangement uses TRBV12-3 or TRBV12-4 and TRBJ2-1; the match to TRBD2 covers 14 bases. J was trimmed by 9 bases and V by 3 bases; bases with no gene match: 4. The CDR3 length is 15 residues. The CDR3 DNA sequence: TGTGCCAGCAGTTTGGGGACTAGCGGGAGTTCTGAGCAGTTCTTC. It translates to CASSLGTSGSSEQFF.

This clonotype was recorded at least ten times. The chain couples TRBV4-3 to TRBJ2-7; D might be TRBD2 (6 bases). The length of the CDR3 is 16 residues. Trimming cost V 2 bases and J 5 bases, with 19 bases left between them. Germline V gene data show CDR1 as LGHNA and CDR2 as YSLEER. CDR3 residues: CASSQTIGGFSNEQYF. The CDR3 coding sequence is TGCGCCAGCAGCCAAACCATCGGGGGATTCTCTAACGAGCAGTACTTC.

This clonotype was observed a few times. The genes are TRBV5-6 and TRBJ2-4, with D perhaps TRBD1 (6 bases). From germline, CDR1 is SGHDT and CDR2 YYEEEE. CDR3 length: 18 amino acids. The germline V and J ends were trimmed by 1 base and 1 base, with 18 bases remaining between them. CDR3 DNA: TGTGCCAGCAGCTTGACCCTCCGGACAGAGGTTGCCAAAAACATTCAGTACTTC. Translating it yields CASSLTLRTEVAKNIQYF.

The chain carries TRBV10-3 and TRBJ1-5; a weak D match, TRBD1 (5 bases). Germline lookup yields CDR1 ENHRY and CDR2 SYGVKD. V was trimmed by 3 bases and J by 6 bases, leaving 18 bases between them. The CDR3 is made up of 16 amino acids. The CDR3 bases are TGTGCCATCAGTGATCGGGGCCAGGGTTCGGGTCAGCCCCAGCATTTT. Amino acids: CAISDRGQGSGQPQHF.

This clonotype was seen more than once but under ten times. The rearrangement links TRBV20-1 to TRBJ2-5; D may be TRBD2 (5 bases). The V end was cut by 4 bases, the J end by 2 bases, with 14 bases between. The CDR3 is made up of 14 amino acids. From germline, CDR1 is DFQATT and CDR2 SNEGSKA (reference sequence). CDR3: CSAIGLEDQETQYF. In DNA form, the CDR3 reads TGCAGTGCTATCGGCTTGGAGGATCAAGAGACCCAGTACTTC.

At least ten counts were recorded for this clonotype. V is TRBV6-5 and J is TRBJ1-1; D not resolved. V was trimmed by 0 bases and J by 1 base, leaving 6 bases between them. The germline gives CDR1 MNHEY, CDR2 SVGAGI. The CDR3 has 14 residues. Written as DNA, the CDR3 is TGTGCCAGCAGTTACTCCCTGGGGAACACTGAAGCTTTCTTT. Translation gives CASSYSLGNTEAFF.

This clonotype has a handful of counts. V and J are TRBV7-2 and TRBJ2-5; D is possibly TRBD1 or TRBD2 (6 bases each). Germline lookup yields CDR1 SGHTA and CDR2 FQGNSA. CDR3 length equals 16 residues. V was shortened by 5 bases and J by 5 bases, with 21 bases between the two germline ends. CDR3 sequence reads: CASSRSGASRFETQYF. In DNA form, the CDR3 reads TGTGCCAGCAGCCGGTCGGGGGCCAGTCGTTTCGAGACCCAGTACTTC.

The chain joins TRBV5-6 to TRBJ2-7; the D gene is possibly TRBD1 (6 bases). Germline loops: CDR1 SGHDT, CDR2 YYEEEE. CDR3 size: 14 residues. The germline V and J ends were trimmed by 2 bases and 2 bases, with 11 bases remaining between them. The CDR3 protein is CASSLGTNPYEQYF. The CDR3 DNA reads TGTGCCAGCAGCTTAGGGACAAACCCCTACGAGCAGTACTTC. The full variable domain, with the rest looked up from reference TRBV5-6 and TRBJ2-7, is DAGVTQSPTHLIKTRGQQVTLRCSPKSGHDTVSWYQQALGQGPQFIFQYYEEEERQRGNFPDRFSGHQFPNYSSELNVNALLLGDSALYLCASSLGTNPYEQYFGPGTRLTVT.